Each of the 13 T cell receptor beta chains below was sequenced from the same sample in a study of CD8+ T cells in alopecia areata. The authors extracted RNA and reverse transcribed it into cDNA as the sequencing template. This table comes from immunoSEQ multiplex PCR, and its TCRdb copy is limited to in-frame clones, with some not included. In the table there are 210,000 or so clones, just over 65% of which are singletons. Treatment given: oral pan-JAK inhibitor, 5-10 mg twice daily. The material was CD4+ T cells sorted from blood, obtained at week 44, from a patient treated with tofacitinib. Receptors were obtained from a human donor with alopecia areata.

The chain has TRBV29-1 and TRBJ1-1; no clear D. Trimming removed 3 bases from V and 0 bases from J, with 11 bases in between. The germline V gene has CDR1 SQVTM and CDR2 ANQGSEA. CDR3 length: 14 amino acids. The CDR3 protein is CSVDRNRMNTEAFF. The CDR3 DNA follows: TGCAGCGTTGACCGGAACAGAATGAACACTGAAGCTTTCTTT.

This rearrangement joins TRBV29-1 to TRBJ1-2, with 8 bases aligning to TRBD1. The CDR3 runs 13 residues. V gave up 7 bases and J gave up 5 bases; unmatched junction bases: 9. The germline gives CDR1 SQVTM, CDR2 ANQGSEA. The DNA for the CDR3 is TGCAGCGCCCGGGGACAGGAATTATATGGCTACACCTTC. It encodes CSARGQELYGYTF. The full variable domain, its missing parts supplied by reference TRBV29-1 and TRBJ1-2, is SAVISQKPSRDICQRGTSLTIQCQVDSQVTMMFWYRQQPGQSLTLIATANQGSEATYESGFVIDKFPISRPNLTFSTLTVSNMSPEDSSIYLCSARGQELYGYTFGSGTRLTVV.

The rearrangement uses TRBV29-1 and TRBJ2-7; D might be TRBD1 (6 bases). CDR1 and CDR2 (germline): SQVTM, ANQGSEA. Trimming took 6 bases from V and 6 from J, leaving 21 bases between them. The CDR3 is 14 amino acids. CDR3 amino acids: CSVATGRSWAEQYF. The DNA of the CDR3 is TGCAGCGTCGCCACAGGGCGGTCCTGGGCCGAGCAGTACTTC.

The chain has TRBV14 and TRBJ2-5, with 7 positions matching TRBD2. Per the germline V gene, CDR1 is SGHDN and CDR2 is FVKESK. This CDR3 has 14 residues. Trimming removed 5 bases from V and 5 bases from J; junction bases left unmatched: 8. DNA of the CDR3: TGTGCCAGCAGCACACTAGCGAGTCGGGAGACCCAGTACTTC. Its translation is CASSTLASRETQYF.

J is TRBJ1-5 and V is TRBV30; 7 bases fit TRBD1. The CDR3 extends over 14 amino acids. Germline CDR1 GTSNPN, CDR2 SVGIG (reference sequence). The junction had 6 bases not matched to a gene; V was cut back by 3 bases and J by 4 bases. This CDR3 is CAWSPGQHNQPQHF. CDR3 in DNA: TGTGCCTGGAGCCCGGGACAGCATAATCAGCCCCAGCATTTT.

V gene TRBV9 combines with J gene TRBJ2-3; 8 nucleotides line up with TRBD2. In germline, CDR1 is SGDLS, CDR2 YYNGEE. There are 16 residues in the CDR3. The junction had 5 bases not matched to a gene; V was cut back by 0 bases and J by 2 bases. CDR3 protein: CASSVGVSGDTDTQYF. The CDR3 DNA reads TGTGCCAGCAGCGTAGGGGTTAGCGGGGACACAGATACGCAGTATTTT.

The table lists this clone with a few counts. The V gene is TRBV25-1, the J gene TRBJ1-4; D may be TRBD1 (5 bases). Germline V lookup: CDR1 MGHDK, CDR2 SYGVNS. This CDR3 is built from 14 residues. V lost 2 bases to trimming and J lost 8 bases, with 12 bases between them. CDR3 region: CASSERGSLEKLFF. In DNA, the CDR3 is TGTGCCAGCAGTGAACGGGGGAGTTTGGAAAAACTGTTTTTT.

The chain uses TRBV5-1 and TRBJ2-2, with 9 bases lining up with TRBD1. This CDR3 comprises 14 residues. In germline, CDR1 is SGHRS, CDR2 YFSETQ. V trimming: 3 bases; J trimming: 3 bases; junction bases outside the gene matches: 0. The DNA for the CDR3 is TGCGCCAGCAGCTGGACAGGGGACACCGGGGAGCTGTTTTTT. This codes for CASSWTGDTGELFF.

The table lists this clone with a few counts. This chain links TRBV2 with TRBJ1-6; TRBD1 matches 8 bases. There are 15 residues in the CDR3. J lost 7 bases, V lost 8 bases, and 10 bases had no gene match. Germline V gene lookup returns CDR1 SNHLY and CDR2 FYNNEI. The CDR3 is CASGRLGTGNSPLHF. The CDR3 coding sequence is TGTGCCAGCGGGCGCTTAGGGACAGGCAATTCACCCCTCCACTTT.

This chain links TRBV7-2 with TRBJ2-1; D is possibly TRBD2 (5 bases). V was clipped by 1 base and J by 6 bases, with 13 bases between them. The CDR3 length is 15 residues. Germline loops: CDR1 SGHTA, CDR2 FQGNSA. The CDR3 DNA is TGTGCCAGCAGCTTAGTAGGTGTCGGGGTCAATGAGCAGTTCTTC. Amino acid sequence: CASSLVGVGVNEQFF.

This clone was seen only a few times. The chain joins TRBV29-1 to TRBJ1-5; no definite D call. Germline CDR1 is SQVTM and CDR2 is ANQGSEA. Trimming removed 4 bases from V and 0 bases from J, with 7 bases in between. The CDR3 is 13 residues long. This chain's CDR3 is CSVARNSNQPQHF. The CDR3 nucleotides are TGCAGCGTTGCCAGGAATAGCAATCAGCCCCAGCATTTT.

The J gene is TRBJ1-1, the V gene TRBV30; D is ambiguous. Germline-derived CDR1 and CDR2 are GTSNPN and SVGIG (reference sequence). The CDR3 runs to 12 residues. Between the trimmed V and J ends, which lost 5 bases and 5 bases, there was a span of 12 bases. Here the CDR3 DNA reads TGTGCCTGGTTGAGGATGGGGACTGAAGCTTTCTTT. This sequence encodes CAWLRMGTEAFF.

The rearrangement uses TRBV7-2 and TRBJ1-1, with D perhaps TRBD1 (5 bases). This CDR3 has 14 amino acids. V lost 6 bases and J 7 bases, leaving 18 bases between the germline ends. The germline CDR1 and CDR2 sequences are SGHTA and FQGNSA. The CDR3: CASRPGPAMDEAFF. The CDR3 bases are TGTGCCAGCAGGCCGGGACCCGCCATGGATGAAGCTTTCTTT.